This is a list of T cell receptor beta chains from one sample in a study of PD-1 blockade in classical Hodgkin lymphoma. Clones were read by immunoSEQ multiplex PCR, and TCRdb kept only the in-frame ones, dropping some. The sample includes tens of thousands of clones, around 90% of them seen just once. Sequenced here: peripheral blood mononuclear cells (PBMCs), sampled before the fourth cycle of nivolumab. All receptors derive from a human donor with classical Hodgkin lymphoma. The CDR3 runs from the conserved cysteine through the conserved F or W. A D gene is named only where the DNA matches it firmly. Clone sizes are given selectively: once, few, many, or a class where the clone is expanded.

j_call d_call v_call clone_size cdr3_nt cdr3_aa
TRBJ2-2 TRBD1 TRBV19 - TGTGCCAGTAAACAGGGGGAGAACACCGGGGAGCTGTTTTTT CASKQGENTGELFF
TRBJ2-7 TRBD1 TRBV5-1 - TGCGCCAGCAGCACGAACAGGGGAGCCTACGAGCAGTACTTC CASSTNRGAYEQYF
TRBJ2-1 TRBD2 TRBV5-1 - TGCGCCAGCAGCCCGTTAGCGGGAGGGTACAATGAGCAGTTCTTC CASSPLAGGYNEQFF
TRBJ2-1 TRBD2 TRBV2 - TGTGCCAGCAAGACTAGCGGGGGGGACTACAATGAGCAGTTCTTC CASKTSGGDYNEQFF
TRBJ2-5 TRBD1 TRBV14 once TGTGCCAGCAGCGGACAGGTCCGGGAGACCCAGTACTTC CASSGQVRETQYF
TRBJ1-5 - TRBV28 - TGTGCCAGCAGTTTAATCCTTGGAGGCAATCAGCCCCAGCATTTT CASSLILGGNQPQHF
TRBJ1-6 TRBD1 TRBV27 few TGTGCCAGCAGTTTCCGGACAGGGCTTTCACCCCTCCACTTT CASSFRTGLSPLHF
TRBJ2-2 - TRBV19 few TGTGCCAGTAGTAACGTAGGGAACACCGGGGAGCTGTTTTTT CASSNVGNTGELFF
TRBJ2-3 TRBD2 TRBV9 - TGTGCCAGCAGCGTAGCATCGGGAGGGCCCGGTACGCAGTATTTT CASSVASGGPGTQYF
TRBJ2-3 - TRBV5-1 - TGCGCCAGCAGCGTAAGCACAGATACGCAGTATTTT CASSVSTDTQYF
TRBJ2-7 TRBD1 TRBV5-1 - TGCGCCAGCAGCGTACAGGGGGTCTCCTACGAGCAGTACTTC CASSVQGVSYEQYF
TRBJ1-6 TRBD1 TRBV6-5 - TGCCGGGACAGAAATTCACCCCTCCACTTT CRDRNSPLHF
TRBJ2-5 - TRBV29-1 - TGCAGCGTTGAAGACAAGACAGGATCCAGCCGGGACCTGGAGTTTCAGACCCAGTACTTC CSVEDKTGSSRDLEFQTQYF
TRBJ1-5 - TRBV2 once TGTGCCAGCAGTGACCCCCGACAGGACAATCAGCCCCAGCATTTT CASSDPRQDNQPQHF
TRBJ2-7 - TRBV25-1 - TGTGCCAGCAGTGGGGGGAACACCTACGAGCAGTACTTC CASSGGNTYEQYF
TRBJ2-2 TRBD2 TRBV4-1 - TGCGCCAGCAGCCAAAGACTAGCGGGAGGTCCCGGGGAGCTGTTTTTT CASSQRLAGGPGELFF
TRBJ2-3 - TRBV27 once TGTGCCAGCAGTAAACAGTTTCATGATACGCAGTATTTT CASSKQFHDTQYF
TRBJ1-5 - TRBV28 - TGTGCCAGCAGTTTAAACAGGGATAGCAATCAGCCCCAGCATTTT CASSLNRDSNQPQHF
TRBJ2-7 TRBD2 TRBV7-9 - TGTGCCAGCAGCGTCCCGGGACTAGGTTTGGAGCAGTACTTC CASSVPGLGLEQYF
TRBJ2-7 - TRBV4-2 - TGTGCCAGCAGCCAAGATAGGGGGGAAAGTGTAGTGCAGTACTTC CASSQDRGESVVQYF
TRBJ2-4 - TRBV6-6 - TGTGCCAGCAGTTACCCGGGGCCGGAAAACATTCAGTACTTC CASSYPGPENIQYF
TRBJ2-4 - TRBV9 - TGTGCCAGCAGCGCGACAGCTCAAGCCAAAAACATTCAGTACTTC CASSATAQAKNIQYF
TRBJ2-2 - TRBV9 - TGTGCCAGCAGCGTAGTCCCCAATAGGAACACCGGGGAGCTGTTTTTT CASSVVPNRNTGELFF
TRBJ1-2 - TRBV20-1 - TGCAGTGCTTTTTCTAACTATGGCTACACCTTC CSAFSNYGYTF
TRBJ2-5 TRBD2 TRBV15 - TGTGCCACCAGCAGAGATATGGCGGGGGGTGAGACCCAGTACTTC CATSRDMAGGETQYF
TRBJ2-1 - TRBV7-2 - TGTGCCAGCAGCTTGGGGGTAAGCTCCTACAATGAGCAGTTCTTC CASSLGVSSYNEQFF
TRBJ1-5 - TRBV4-2 - TGTGCCAGCAGCCAAGTGGCCATGCAGGGGTTTAGCAATCAGCCCCAGCATTTT CASSQVAMQGFSNQPQHF
TRBJ2-5 TRBD1 TRBV5-4 - TGTGCCAGCAGCTTGGGGGACAGGGGTACGGCCCAGTACTTC CASSLGDRGTAQYF
TRBJ1-5 - TRBV4-1 few TGCGCCAGCAGCCCGCTTAGCAATCAGCCCCAGCATTTT CASSPLSNQPQHF
TRBJ2-7 - TRBV2 - TGTGCCAGTCAAAGACAGACAGGAGAGCAGTACTTC CASQRQTGEQYF
TRBJ2-7 TRBD2 TRBV18 - TGTGCCAGCTCACCATGGGGGGGATCGGCCAGCGACGGTGAACAGTACTTC CASSPWGGSASDGEQYF
TRBJ1-2 TRBD1 TRBV19 - TGTGCCACCCAAGGACAGGGGGTCGTATATGGCTACACCTTC CATQGQGVVYGYTF
TRBJ2-3 - TRBV6-5 - TGTGCCAGCAGTCCCCGGGTAGGGGCCACAGATACGCAGTATTTT CASSPRVGATDTQYF
TRBJ1-5 - TRBV28 few TGTGCCAGCAGTTTTAGCAATCAGCCCCAGCATTTT CASSFSNQPQHF
TRBJ2-5 - TRBV28 - TGTGCCAGCAGTTTACTAGGTCAGGAGCAAGAGACCCAGTACTTC CASSLLGQEQETQYF
TRBJ2-2 - TRBV14 - TGTGCCAGCAGCCAGGGGGCGCGGACCGGGGAGCTGTTTTTT CASSQGARTGELFF
TRBJ1-2 - TRBV7-2 once TGTGCCAGCAGCCCAAGGGGGAATTATGGCTACACCTTC CASSPRGNYGYTF
TRBJ2-3 TRBD2 TRBV28 - TGTGCCAGCAGCCCCGGGACTAGCGGGGGGCTTACGCAGTATTTT CASSPGTSGGLTQYF
TRBJ2-1 TRBD1 TRBV14 - TGTGCCAGCAGCCGGGACAGCTACAATGAGCAGTTCTTC CASSRDSYNEQFF
TRBJ1-1 TRBD1 TRBV11-2 - TGTGCCAGCAGCCCCCGGGACAGGGGGCTAGAGGGAACGGGCACTGAAGCTTTCTTT CASSPRDRGLEGTGTEAFF
TRBJ1-1 TRBD1 TRBV20-1 - TGCAGTGCCCCCGGGACAGGTGAAGCTTTCTTT CSAPGTGEAFF
TRBJ2-5 - TRBV10-3 - TGTGCCATCAGTGAGACGAGAGAGACCCAGTACTTC CAISETRETQYF
TRBJ2-5 - TRBV2 - TGTGCCAGCAGTGATCAGAAGACCCAGTACTTC CASSDQKTQYF
TRBJ1-1 - TRBV5-1 few TGCGCCAGCAGCTTGGCCCGTGGGGGGGAAGGAACTGAAGCTTTCTTT CASSLARGGEGTEAFF
TRBJ1-1 TRBD1 TRBV19 few TGTGCCAGTAGCAACAGGGGGCTGGGCACTGAAGCTTTCTTT CASSNRGLGTEAFF
TRBJ1-6 TRBD1 TRBV5-1 - TGCGCCAGCAGCTCCGCCGGGACAGGCCCAACCCGTTATAATTCACCCCTCCACTTT CASSSAGTGPTRYNSPLHF
TRBJ2-1 - TRBV7-6 - TGTGCCAGCAGCTCCCTGAATGAGCAGTTCTTC CASSSLNEQFF
TRBJ1-1 TRBD1 TRBV29-1 - TGCAGCGTTGGTGGGACAGGGGGCCCCCGGAACACTGAAGCTTTCTTT CSVGGTGGPRNTEAFF
TRBJ1-5 TRBD1 TRBV28 - TGTGCCAGCAGACAGGGGAGCAATCAGCCCCAGCATTTT CASRQGSNQPQHF
TRBJ2-3 - TRBV5-8 - TGTGCCAGCAGCTCCGGGACCATACCCACAGATACGCAGTATTTT CASSSGTIPTDTQYF
TRBJ2-7 - TRBV6-5 - TGTGCCAGCAGGGCCACAGGGGGGGCCGAGCAGTACTTC CASRATGGAEQYF
TRBJ1-1 - TRBV11-2 few TGTGCCAGCAGCTTAGTTCAGCGTGAAGCTTTCTTT CASSLVQREAFF
TRBJ1-1 - TRBV30 - TGTGCCTGGAATCCGACAGGGAACACTGAAGCTTTCTTT CAWNPTGNTEAFF
TRBJ2-1 - TRBV7-2 - TGTGCCAGCAGCCCTTACCTCGGGGTATTCTACAATGAGCAGTTCTTC CASSPYLGVFYNEQFF
TRBJ2-5 - TRBV5-1 - TGCGCCAGCAGCTTGGCGGGAGCTGGAGAGACCCAGTACTTC CASSLAGAGETQYF
TRBJ2-2 - TRBV6-7 - TGTGCCAGGAGCCCCGGGACACCGAACACCGGGGAGCTGTTTTTT CARSPGTPNTGELFF
TRBJ2-2 TRBD2 TRBV9 - TGTGCCAGCAGCGTAGAATGGGTAGCGGGAGGCGGGGAGCTGTTTTTT CASSVEWVAGGGELFF